This T cell receptor beta chain was captured by sequencing in a study of T-cell memory formation after mild COVID-19 (dated by TCRdb to 2020 to 2022). About the full investigation: TCR sequence clusters from the two donors were largely donor specific. In a couple of donors, T-cell clones that expanded and contracted after mild COVID-19 were followed by sequencing TCRalpha and TCRbeta repertoires longitudinally. Two young, previously healthy adult volunteers, one female and one male, were included in the cohort. General findings and caveats noted by the study authors: Only a couple of mild cases were covered by the study, and larger cohorts that include severe cases with pre-infection samples were considered necessary. Contracting CD4+ clones were found mainly in CM and EM memory subsets, while CD8+ clones were enriched in EMRA. Balanced CD4/CD8 phenotypes were observed for clones contracting from day 15 to 85, whereas a bias towards CD4+ was observed for a second wave of clones expanding from day 15 to 37. SARS-CoV-2 specificity was not confirmed for the second-wave clones peaking on day 37. Some responding clones were detected in pre-infection memory, which suggested that pre-existing cross-reactive memory T cells had joined the SARS-CoV-2 response.

Ficoll-Paque density gradient centrifugation was the method used to isolate PBMCs. TCRdb shows the sequencer as Illumina NovaSeq 6000. TCRalpha and TCRbeta cDNA libraries were constructed by 5'RACE with constant-segment primers, with sample barcodes and unique molecular identifiers being introduced. Trizol reagent was used to extract RNA from every sample. The libraries were amplified in two PCR steps, and the second step added a second sample barcode and Illumina TruSeq adapters. Libraries were sequenced on an Illumina NovaSeq with 2 x 150 bp paired-end reads. The authors' analysis ran thus. Demultiplexing of reads and collapsing into UMI-guided consensus sequences were performed with migec v1.2.7. With mixcr v2.1.11, UMI consensuses were aligned to TRA and TRB V and J templates and assembled into clonotypes. A clonotype was counted as expanded or contracted only when both edgeR and NoisET called the clonotype significant, with the noise models trained on biological replicates. For edgeR calls, the thresholds were a false discovery rate-adjusted p below 0.01 and a log2 fold-change of 1. As an exploratory analysis of dynamics, max-normalized trajectories of the 1000 most abundant clonotypes were examined with PCA combined with hierarchical clustering. Each responding clone was given a CD4 or CD8 phenotype based on the CD4+ and CD8+ repertoires, which had been sequenced separately. TCRdb cleaned the public reads at Q25 with fastp, built clones with MiXCR and kept in-frame beta chains. Each CDR3 protein gets just one entry, which takes the most common genes and DNA from the rows behind it. TCRdb's processing, not the authors' own work, is the source of the V and J calls. This sample comprises roughly 190,000 distinct CDR3 sequences, around 25% of them detected only once. The leading ten clones occupy over 9.5% of the sample.

As to this clonotype: Its antigen is currently not known. No base quality values were provided; no much bigger clone lies one nucleotide off.

CDR1 SGHNT and CDR2 YYREEE were looked up in the germline V gene (reference sequence). Measured from the cysteine to the phenylalanine, the CDR3 is 16 residues long. Kept here is only the CDR3 DNA, which spans 48 bases and is read in frame from base 1. Relative to germline, V is 2 bases shorter and J is 4 bases shorter, with 16 bases between their ends. In this chain, TRBV5-4 is recombined with TRBJ1-3; the D gene is unclear. This receptor was taken from an adult woman who had mild COVID-19 (a few samples of this study predate the infection). The sample titles of this study are shuffled in the database, so cell type and time point are left out; the donor was told from shared clones. The sequenced sample was PBMCs or a T cell subset sorted from them (not recorded which). The CDR3 protein sequence reads: CASSFKGAASGNTIYF. In nucleotides, the sequence is TGTGCCAGCAGCTTTAAAGGAGCCGCCTCAGGAAACACCATATATTTT.